This TCR beta chain was obtained from a study of human T cells and chemical hapten exposure. Overall study results and limits: Significantly more large CDR3 similarity clusters were formed by expanded TCRs than by controls. TCRs exceeding 1 in 1000 frequency stayed unchanged with DPC sensitization.

Individual cDNA molecules in this library carried unique molecular identifiers. One entry per CDR3 protein results from TCRdb running MiXCR on the RACE reads. Altogether 45,000 to 60,000 distinct CDR3 sequences are present, around 9.3% being singletons, with the ten largest covering about an eighth. This clonotype has a count of ten or more. The antigen remains unidentified. Time point: patch test 1, 2 weeks after DPC sensitization. Treatment: therapeutic diphenylcyclopropenone sensitization with weekly scalp DPC. Those who donated were patients with alopecia, 18 to 70 years of age, and suitable for DPC. The CDR3 has 16 residues. Germline trimming cut 7 bases from V and 4 bases from J; bases unmatched to any gene: 13.

This receptor was identified in a woman aged 35 to 49 with alopecia areata. Some clones in this sample may be carry-over from other donors' samples. V gene TRBV23-1 combines with J gene TRBJ2-5; 9 nucleotides line up with TRBD1. TRBV23-1 is labeled an ORF, and its function is uncertain. Sequencing used whole blood, obtained in connection with sensitization to the hapten diphenylcyclopropenone (DPC). The chain's CDR3 is CASTLTGTGSGETQYF. Written as DNA, the CDR3 is TGCGCCAGCACCTTAACCGGGACAGGGTCAGGAGAGACCCAGTACTTC.